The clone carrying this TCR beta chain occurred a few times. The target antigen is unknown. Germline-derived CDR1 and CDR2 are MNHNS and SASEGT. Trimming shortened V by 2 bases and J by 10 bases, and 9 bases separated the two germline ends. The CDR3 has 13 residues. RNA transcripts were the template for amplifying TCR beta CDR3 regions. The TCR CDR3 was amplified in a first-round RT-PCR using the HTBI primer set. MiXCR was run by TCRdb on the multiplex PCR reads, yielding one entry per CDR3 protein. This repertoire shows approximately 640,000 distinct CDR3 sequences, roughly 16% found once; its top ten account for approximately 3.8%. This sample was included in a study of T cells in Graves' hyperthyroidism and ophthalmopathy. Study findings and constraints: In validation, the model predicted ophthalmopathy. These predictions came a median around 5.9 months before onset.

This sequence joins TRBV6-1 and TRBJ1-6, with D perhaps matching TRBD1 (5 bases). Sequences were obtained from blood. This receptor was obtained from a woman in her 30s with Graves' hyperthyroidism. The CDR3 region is CASSELGTSPLHF. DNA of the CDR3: TGTGCCAGCAGTGAATTGGGGACCTCACCCCTCCACTTT.